Each of the 12 T cell receptor beta chains below was sequenced from the same sample in a study of blood T cell repertoires in COVID-19. Clones were read by immunoSEQ multiplex PCR, and TCRdb kept only the in-frame ones, dropping some. The sample lists 40,000 to 50,000 clones; roughly 90% were seen once. Input material: peripheral blood. The receptors come from a human donor in a cohort sampled during active COVID-19.

This sequence joins TRBV7-9 and TRBJ1-1, with D unclear. Trimming pared 2 bases from V and 4 bases from J, leaving 14 bases between. Germline V gives CDR1 SEHNR, CDR2 FQNEAQ (reference sequence). This CDR3 has 15 amino acids. CDR3 region: CASSLFGEVATEAFF. DNA for the CDR3: TGTGCCAGCAGCTTATTCGGTGAGGTGGCCACTGAAGCTTTCTTT.

The J gene is TRBJ1-3, the V gene TRBV3-1 (or the pseudogene TRBV3-2); D ambiguous. Germline V gene data show CDR1 as LGHDT and CDR2 as YNNKEL (reference sequence). CDR3 length: 15 residues. Trimming left V 0 bases short and J 4 bases short, with 10 bases between. CDR3 sequence (DNA): TGTGCCAGCAGCCAAGATCTGAGGGAGGGAAACACCATATATTTT. Amino acid sequence: CASSQDLREGNTIYF.

The chain carries TRBV6-5 and TRBJ1-3; a possible D gene is TRBD1 (5 bases). The CDR3 loop spans 15 amino acids. V shed 6 bases and J shed 0 bases, with 12 bases lying between them. CDR1 is MNHEY, CDR2 SVGAGI, per germline. The CDR3 coding sequence is TGTGCCAGCAGAAGAACAGGTAGCTCTGGAAACACCATATATTTT. Amino acid sequence: CASRRTGSSGNTIYF.

The chain combines TRBV7-8 with TRBJ1-5; D perhaps matches TRBD1 (5 bases). The CDR3 length is 17 residues. Looked up from germline, CDR1 is SGHVS and CDR2 is FQNEAQ. Trimming took 0 bases from V and 4 from J, leaving 16 bases between them. The CDR3 sequence: CASSLAGGSLGNQPQHF. The DNA for the CDR3 is TGTGCCAGCAGCTTAGCGGGGGGGTCGTTAGGGAATCAGCCCCAGCATTTT.

The chain employs TRBV2 and TRBJ1-1, with TRBD1 identical over 7 bases. The ends lost 7 bases at V and 11 bases at J; junction bases unmatched: 10. This CDR3 is 12 amino acids long. Germline CDR1 and CDR2: SNHLY and FYNNEI. CDR3 amino acids: CASTTNRGSAFF. The DNA of the CDR3 is TGTGCCAGCACCACCAACAGGGGTAGCGCTTTCTTT. Drawing the rest from reference TRBV2 and TRBJ1-1, the complete variable domain is EPEVTQTPSHQVTQMGQEVILRCVPISNHLYFYWYRQILGQKVEFLVSFYNNEISEKSEIFDDQFSVERPDGSNFTLKIRSTKLEDSAMYFCASTTNRGSAFFGQGTRLTVV.

V usage is TRBV4-3 and J usage is TRBJ1-3; 10 bases agree with TRBD1. V shed 4 bases and J 2 bases; nucleotides not matched to a gene: 8. The CDR3 runs to 17 residues. CDR1 is LGHNA and CDR2 is YSLEER in the germline V gene. The CDR3 here is CASSPLPGQGPGNTIYF. The CDR3 DNA sequence: TGCGCCAGCAGCCCCTTACCGGGACAGGGGCCTGGAAACACCATATATTTT.

This clone was seen only a few times. This chain links TRBV9 with TRBJ2-3; TRBD2 agrees at 10 bases. The V gene end was trimmed by 2 bases and the J gene end by 2 bases; junction bases not matched to a gene: 5. CDR3 length equals 16 residues. In germline, CDR1 is SGDLS, CDR2 YYNGEE. In DNA form, the CDR3 reads TGTGCCAGCAGCGTCGGGACTAGCGCTACCACAGATACGCAGTATTTT. Translating gives CASSVGTSATTDTQYF.

V gene TRBV5-1 combines with J gene TRBJ2-1; 8 positions agree with TRBD2. CDR3 length: 15 amino acids. Per germline, CDR1 SGHRS and CDR2 YFSETQ. With 0 bases clipped from V and 7 bases from J, the junction kept 6 bases outside the gene matches. DNA for the CDR3: TGCGCCAGCAGCTTGGCGCCGGGGGGGCCGAATGAGCAGTTCTTC. Translating it yields CASSLAPGGPNEQFF.

The chain carries TRBV7-8 and TRBJ2-7; 10 nucleotides align to TRBD1. Germline V gives CDR1 SGHVS, CDR2 FQNEAQ. The CDR3 extends over 14 amino acids. Losses at the gene ends were 4 bases for V and 4 bases for J; bases not matched to a gene: 4. The CDR3 sequence is CASSSDRGQYEQYF. CDR3 DNA sequence: TGTGCCAGCAGCTCCGACAGGGGGCAATACGAGCAGTACTTC.

The chain recombines TRBV10-3 with TRBJ2-1; TRBD2 matches at 11 bases. The CDR3 covers 15 residues. The V gene's germline CDR1 is ENHRY and CDR2 SYGVKD. V lost 0 bases and J lost 6; bases outside the gene matches: 1. The CDR3 region has the DNA TGTGCCATCAGTGAGTCAACTAGCGGGGGCAATGAGCAGTTCTTC. Translated: CAISESTSGGNEQFF.

The V call is TRBV9, the J call TRBJ1-3; D call uncertain. Trimming stripped 4 bases from V and 4 bases from J, with 15 bases between. The CDR3 extends over 15 amino acids. Germline V gene sequence: CDR1 SGDLS, CDR2 YYNGEE. The CDR3 loop reads CASSLLGYPGNTIYF. The DNA for the CDR3 is TGTGCCAGCAGCCTCCTCGGGTACCCGGGAAACACCATATATTTT.

The gene calls are TRBV1 and TRBJ1-1; TRBD1 reflects the table's D call only, with no check against the DNA. TRBV1 is a pseudogene. CDR3 length: 15 residues. CDR3 DNA sequence: TGCACCAGCAACAGATCTGAGAAAATGAACACTGAAGCTTTCTTT. It yields the protein CTSNRSEKMNTEAFF.